This T cell receptor (beta chain) is from a study of T cells of healthy individuals. TCRdb re-called the 5' RACE reads through MiXCR, storing one row per CDR3 protein. The table includes around 100,000 distinct CDR3 sequences, about 16% detected once. The sequence was obtained from a human donor in good health.

Here the CDR3 DNA reads TGCAGTGCTCGACAGGGAGGAAACACCATATATTTT. Protein: CSARQGGNTIYF. The chain uses TRBV20-1 and TRBJ1-3, with 7 positions matching TRBD1. V shed 5 bases and J 4 bases; nucleotides not matched to a gene: 2. CDR1 and CDR2 (germline): DFQATT, SNEGSKA (reference sequence). CDR3 size: 12 residues.